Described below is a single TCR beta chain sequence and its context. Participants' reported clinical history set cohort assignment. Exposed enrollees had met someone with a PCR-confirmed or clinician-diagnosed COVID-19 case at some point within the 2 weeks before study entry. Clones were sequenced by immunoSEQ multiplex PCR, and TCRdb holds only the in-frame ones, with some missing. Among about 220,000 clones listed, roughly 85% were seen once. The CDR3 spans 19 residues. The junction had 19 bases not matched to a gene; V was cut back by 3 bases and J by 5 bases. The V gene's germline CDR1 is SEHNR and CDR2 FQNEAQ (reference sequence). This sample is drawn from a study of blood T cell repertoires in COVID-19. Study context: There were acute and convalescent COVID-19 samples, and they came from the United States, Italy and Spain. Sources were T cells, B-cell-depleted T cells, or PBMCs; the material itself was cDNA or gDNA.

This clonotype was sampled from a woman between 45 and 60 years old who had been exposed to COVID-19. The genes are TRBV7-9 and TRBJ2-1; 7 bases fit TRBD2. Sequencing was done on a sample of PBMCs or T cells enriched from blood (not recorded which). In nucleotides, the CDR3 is TGTGCCAGCAGCTTGTTTTCTTGGGGCTACGGACTAGGGGACAATGAGCAGTTCTTC. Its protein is CASSLFSWGYGLGDNEQFF.